This T cell receptor (beta chain) was captured in a study of shared clonotypes between healthy human individuals (dated by TCRdb to 2018 to 2021). In the study overall: A few men and two women, aged 18 to 49 years, made up the cohort. For each donor, CD4 naive and CD4 memory were each run on three plates, CD8 naive on two plates, and CD8 memory on one plate. To estimate repertoire size and how much clonotype sharing occurs between individuals, the study deeply sequenced the blood TCR repertoires of about 5 healthy adults. To increase sequencing depth and limit assay-specific biases, different laboratories used diverse techniques to prepare libraries and sequence TCR repertoires. Between about 0.8 and 9 billion PBMCs per donor were obtained by leukapheresis.

TCR CDR3 regions were amplified from genomic DNA by multiplex PCR using the deep immunoSEQ assay. For each cell subset, the extracted genomic DNA was distributed evenly across all wells of several immunoSEQ 96-well plates, and each plate served as one replicate. For sorted subsets, approximately 200 ng of genomic DNA, equivalent to 25,000 to 35,000 T cell genomes, went into each replicate PCR. Purified libraries were measured with a Qubit 3.0 fluorometer, size-checked on a Bioanalyzer 2100, and measured again with the KAPA Library Quantification kit. Each immunoSEQ 96-well plate was sequenced on its own single-read 150-cycle Illumina NextSeq 550 flow cell. On the authors' methods: Because only junctional sequences without quality scores were contained in the immunoSEQ output, filtering matching that applied to full-length reads could not be performed. Sequences were annotated with PyIR, a Python wrapper for IgBLAST v1.9, using IMGT germline references to assign V/J genes and CDR3. Reads with weak V/J assignments (E-value above 1e-6), missing CDR3, stop codons, out-of-frame junctions, or ambiguous translated residues were removed. V3J clonotypes were defined by identical inferred V gene, J gene, and CDR3 amino acid sequence. Percentage overlap between repertoires was calculated by dividing the number of shared unique clonotypes by the size of the smaller repertoire. Repertoire richness was assessed with RTK rarefaction, the Chao1 estimator, and Recon v2.1 estimates of unobserved clonotypes. OLGA was used to compute generation probabilities for all TCRbeta clonotypes that the gDNA method yielded from several donors. TCRdb provides this immuneACCESS table in a form limited to in-frame rearrangements. Some clones are lacking; in checked studies, under half of them reflect an unresolved V gene, and why the rest are absent is not known. V and J calls and clone size are as listed in that table; D and trimming were resolved from the DNA. This sample is represented by fewer than 2.5 million clones; roughly 93% of them were singletons. Around 0.4% of the sample is held by the ten biggest clonotypes.

Note on this clone: Which antigen it targets is not known. No clone much larger than this one lies a single base away; base qualities are absent.

Paper-wide results and their limitations: Clonotypes shared by all four sorted-subset donors showed higher generation probabilities than non-shared clonotypes. Rarefaction of sorted-subset datasets indicated incomplete sequencing despite the large sequencing depth. The small number of donors limited the genetic and exposure-history diversity represented. When a handful of donors were compared, the shared fraction of clonotypes was roughly 4.8% for naive CD4, 3% to 4% for naive CD8, 2.3% for memory CD4, and 0.35% to 0.4% for memory CD8. Pairwise subsampling led to the expectation that sequencing depth would affect the degree of clonotype sharing among donors. Estimated clonotype richness was generally larger for naive than for memory subsets. Sampling was limited to blood, and TCR repertoires in tissue likely differ from TCR repertoires in blood.

From its cysteine to its phenylalanine, the CDR3 spans 15 amino acids. Only the CDR3 DNA stays, 45 bases, in frame from base 1. According to the germline V gene, CDR1 reads SGHTS and CDR2 reads YDEGEE. Relative to germline, V is missing 4 bases and J is missing 4 bases, with 6 bases of the junction outside any gene match. Healthy HIV-negative adults with no recently reported acute infections or vaccinations were included as donors. Every donor was a Caucasian adult residing in Nashville, Tennessee, USA. CD4+ T cells were enriched through magnetic negative selection, after which naive cells were positively selected on CD45RA and the remaining negative fraction served as the memory subset. Blood was obtained by leukapheresis, after which PBMCs were separated by Ficoll-Histopaque density gradient centrifugation and cryopreserved in liquid nitrogen vapor phase. Analytical flow cytometry was used to check the purity and quantity of each magnetically sorted T cell population. From each sorted fraction, genomic DNA was isolated and quantified by UV absorbance on a Nanodrop 2000c.

The V and J segments used are TRBV5-8 and TRBJ1-2; TRBD1 lines up with 11 middle nucleotides. The sample was naive CD4+ T cells from PBMCs. The cell subset or site label, read with the paper, signifies: CD45RA+ positively selected. The TCR was taken from a man aged 18 to 30 in good health. Some clones in this sample may be carry-over from other donors' samples. The CDR3 sequence is CASSPDRGRSYGYTF. The bases are TGTGCCAGCAGCCCGGACAGGGGGCGCAGCTATGGCTACACCTTC. Where the CDR3 stops, the reference TRBV5-8 and TRBJ1-2 genes take over; the full variable domain is EAGVTQSPTHLIKTRGQQATLRCSPISGHTSVYWYQQALGLGLQFLLWYDEGEERNRGNFPPRFSGRQFPNYSSELNVNALELEDSALYLCASSPDRGRSYGYTFGSGTRLTVV.